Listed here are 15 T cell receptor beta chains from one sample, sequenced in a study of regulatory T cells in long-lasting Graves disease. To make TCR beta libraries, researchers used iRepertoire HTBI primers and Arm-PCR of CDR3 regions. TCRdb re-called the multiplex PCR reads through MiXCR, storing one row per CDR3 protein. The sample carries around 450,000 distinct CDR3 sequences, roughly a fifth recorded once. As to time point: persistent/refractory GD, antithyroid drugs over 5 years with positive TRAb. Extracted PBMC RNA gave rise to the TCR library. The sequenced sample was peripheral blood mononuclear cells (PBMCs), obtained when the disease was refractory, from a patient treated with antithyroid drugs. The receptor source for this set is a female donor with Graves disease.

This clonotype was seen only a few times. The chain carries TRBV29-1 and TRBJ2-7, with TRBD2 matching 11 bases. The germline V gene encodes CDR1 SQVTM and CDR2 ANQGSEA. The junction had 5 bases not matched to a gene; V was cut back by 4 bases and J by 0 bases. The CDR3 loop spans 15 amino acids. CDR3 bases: TGCAGCGTTGTTACTAGCGGGAGCGTCTCCTACGAGCAGTACTTC. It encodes CSVVTSGSVSYEQYF.

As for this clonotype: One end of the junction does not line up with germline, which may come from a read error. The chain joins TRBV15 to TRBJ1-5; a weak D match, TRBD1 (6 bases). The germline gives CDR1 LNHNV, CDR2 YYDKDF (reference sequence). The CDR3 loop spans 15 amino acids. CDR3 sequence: CATSSRGGGNQPQHF. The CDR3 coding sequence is TGTGCCACCAGCAGTAGGGGGGGAGGCAACCAGCCCCAGCATTTT.

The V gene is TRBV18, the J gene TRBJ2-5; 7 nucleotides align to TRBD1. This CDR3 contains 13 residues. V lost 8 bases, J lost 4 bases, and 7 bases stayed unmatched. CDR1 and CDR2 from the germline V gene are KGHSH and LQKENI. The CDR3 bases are TGTGCCAGCCCACAGGGGTTGCGAGAGACCCAGTACTTC. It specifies CASPQGLRETQYF.

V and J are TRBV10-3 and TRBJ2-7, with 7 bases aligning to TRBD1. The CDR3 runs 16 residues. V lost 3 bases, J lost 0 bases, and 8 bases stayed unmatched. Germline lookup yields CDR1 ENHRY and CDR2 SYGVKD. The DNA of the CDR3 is TGTGCCATCAGTGAAGGCCAGGGACAGTCCTCCTACGAGCAGTACTTC. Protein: CAISEGQGQSSYEQYF.

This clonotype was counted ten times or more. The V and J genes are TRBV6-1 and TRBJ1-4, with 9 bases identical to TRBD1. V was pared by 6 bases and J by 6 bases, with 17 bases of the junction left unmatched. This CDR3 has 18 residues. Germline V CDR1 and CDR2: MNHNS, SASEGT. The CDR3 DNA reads TGTGCCAGCAGACCATATCCTAGGACAGGGGTGGGGGATGAAAAACTGTTTTTT. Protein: CASRPYPRTGVGDEKLFF.

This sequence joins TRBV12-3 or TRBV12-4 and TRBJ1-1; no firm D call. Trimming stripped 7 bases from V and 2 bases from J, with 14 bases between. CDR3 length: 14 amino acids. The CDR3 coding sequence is TGTGCCAGCATCCCGCAAGTGGGAAACACTGAAGCTTTCTTT. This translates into CASIPQVGNTEAFF.

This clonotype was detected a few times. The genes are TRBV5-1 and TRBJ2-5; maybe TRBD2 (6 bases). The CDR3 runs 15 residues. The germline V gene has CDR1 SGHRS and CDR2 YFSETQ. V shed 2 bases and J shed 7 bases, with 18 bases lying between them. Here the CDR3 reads CASSFGTPLEGTQYF. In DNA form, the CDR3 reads TGCGCCAGCAGCTTCGGGACTCCACTTGAGGGGACCCAGTACTTC.

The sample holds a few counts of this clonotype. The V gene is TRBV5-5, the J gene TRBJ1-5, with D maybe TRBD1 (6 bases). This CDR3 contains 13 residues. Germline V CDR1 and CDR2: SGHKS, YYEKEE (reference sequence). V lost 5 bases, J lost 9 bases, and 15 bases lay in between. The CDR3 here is CASSAGTSAPQHF. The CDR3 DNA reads TGTGCCAGCAGTGCAGGGACAAGTGCGCCCCAGCATTTT.

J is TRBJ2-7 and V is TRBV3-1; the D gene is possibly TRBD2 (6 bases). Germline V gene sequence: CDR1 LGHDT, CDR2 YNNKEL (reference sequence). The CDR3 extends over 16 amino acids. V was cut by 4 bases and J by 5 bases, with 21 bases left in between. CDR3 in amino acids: CASSPRPAGPPHEQYF. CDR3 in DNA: TGTGCCAGCAGCCCCCGGCCGGCGGGACCGCCGCACGAGCAGTACTTC.

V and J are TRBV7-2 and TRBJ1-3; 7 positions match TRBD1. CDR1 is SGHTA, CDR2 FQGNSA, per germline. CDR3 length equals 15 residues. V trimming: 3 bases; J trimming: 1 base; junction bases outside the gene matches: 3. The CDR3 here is CASSFTGASGNTIYF. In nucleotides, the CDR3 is TGTGCCAGCAGCTTCACAGGGGCTTCTGGAAACACCATATATTTT.

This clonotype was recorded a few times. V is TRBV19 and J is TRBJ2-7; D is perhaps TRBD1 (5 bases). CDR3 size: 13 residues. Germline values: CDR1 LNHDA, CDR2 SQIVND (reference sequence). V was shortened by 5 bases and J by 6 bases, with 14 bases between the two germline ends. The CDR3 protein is CASSYHRNSEQYF. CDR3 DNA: TGTGCCAGTAGTTACCACAGGAATTCCGAGCAGTACTTC.

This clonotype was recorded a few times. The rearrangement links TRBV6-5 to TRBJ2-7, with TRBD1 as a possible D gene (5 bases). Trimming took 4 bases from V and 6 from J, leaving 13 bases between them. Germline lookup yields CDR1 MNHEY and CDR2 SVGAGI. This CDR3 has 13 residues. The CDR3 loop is CASSWSLGREQYF. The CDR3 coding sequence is TGTGCCAGCAGTTGGTCTTTGGGGCGCGAGCAGTACTTC.

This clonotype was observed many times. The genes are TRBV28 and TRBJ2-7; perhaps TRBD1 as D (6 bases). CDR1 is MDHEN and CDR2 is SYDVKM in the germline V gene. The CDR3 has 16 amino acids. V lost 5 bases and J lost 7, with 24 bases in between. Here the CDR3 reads CASSVSLVGGGVEQYF. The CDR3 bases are TGTGCCAGCAGTGTCTCGTTAGTAGGGGGTGGCGTGGAGCAGTACTTC.

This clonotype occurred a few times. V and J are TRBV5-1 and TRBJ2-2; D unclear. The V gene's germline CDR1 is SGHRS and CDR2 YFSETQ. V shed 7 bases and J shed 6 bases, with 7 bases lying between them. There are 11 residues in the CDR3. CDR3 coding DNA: TGCGCCAGCGGAAATTCCGGGGAGCTGTTTTTT. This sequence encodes CASGNSGELFF.

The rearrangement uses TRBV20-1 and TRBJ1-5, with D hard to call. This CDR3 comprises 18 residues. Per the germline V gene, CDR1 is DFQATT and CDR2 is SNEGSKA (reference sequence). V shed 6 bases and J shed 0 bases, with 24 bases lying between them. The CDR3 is CSALSVGPLPYSNQPQHF. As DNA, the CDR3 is TGCAGTGCCCTTTCGGTCGGGCCCCTCCCTTATAGCAATCAGCCCCAGCATTTT.